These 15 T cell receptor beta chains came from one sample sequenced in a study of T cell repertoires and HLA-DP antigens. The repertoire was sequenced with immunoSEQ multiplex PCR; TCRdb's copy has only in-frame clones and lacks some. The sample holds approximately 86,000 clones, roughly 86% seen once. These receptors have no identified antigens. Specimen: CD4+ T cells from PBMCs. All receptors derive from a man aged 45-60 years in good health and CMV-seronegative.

The CDR3 coding sequence is TGTGCCAGTAGTGACTGGGGAAACACCATATATTTT. Translated: CASSDWGNTIYF. The J gene is TRBJ1-3, the V gene TRBV19; D call uncertain. The V and J ends lost 5 bases and 4 bases respectively, with 6 bases between them. In germline, CDR1 is LNHDA, CDR2 SQIVND (reference sequence). There are 12 residues in the CDR3.

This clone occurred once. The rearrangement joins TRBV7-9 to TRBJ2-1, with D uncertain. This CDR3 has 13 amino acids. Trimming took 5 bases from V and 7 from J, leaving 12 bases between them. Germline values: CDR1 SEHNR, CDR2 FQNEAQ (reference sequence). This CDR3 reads CASSRRLGNEQFF. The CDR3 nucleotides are TGTGCCAGCAGCCGCAGGCTGGGGAATGAGCAGTTCTTC.

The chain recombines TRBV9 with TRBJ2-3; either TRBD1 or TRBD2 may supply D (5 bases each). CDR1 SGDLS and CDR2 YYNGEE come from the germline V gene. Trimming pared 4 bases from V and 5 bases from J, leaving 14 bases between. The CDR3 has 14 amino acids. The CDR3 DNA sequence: TGTGCCAGCAGCCCCCGACGAGGGGAAGATACGCAGTATTTT. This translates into CASSPRRGEDTQYF.

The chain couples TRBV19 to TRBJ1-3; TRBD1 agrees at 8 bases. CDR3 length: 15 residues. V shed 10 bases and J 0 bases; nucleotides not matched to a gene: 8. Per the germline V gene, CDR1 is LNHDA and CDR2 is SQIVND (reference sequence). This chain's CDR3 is CATATGATSGNTIYF. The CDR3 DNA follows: TGTGCCACCGCGACAGGGGCCACCTCTGGAAACACCATATATTTT.

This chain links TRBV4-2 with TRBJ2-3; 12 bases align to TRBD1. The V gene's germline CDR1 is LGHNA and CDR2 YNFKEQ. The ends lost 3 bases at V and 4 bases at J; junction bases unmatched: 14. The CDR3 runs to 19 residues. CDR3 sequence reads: CASSHPGGLGDRGPDTQYF. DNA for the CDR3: TGTGCCAGCAGCCACCCTGGGGGATTGGGGGACAGGGGGCCAGATACGCAGTATTTT.

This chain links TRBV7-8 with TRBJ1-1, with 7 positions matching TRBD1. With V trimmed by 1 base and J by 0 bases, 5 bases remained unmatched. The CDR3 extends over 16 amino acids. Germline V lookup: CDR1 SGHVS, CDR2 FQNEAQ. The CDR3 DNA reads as TGTGCCAGCAGCTTAGTACGGGACAGTATGAACACTGAAGCTTTCTTT. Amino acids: CASSLVRDSMNTEAFF.

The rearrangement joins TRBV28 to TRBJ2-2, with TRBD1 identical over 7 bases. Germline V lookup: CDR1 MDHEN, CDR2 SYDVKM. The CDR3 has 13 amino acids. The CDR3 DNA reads TGTGCTATACCAAGGACAGGAACCGGGGAGCTGTTTTTT. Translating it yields CAIPRTGTGELFF.

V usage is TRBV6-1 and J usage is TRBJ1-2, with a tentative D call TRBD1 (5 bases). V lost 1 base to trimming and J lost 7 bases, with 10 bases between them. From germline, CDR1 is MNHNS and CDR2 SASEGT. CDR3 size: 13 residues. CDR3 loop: CASSEGGRSGYTF. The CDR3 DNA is TGTGCCAGCAGTGAAGGGGGACGGAGTGGCTACACCTTC.

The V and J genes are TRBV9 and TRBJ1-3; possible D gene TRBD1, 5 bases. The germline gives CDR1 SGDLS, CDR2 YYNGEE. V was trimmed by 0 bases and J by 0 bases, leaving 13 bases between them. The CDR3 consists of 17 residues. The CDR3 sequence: CASSVAEGSYSGNTIYF. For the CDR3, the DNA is TGTGCCAGCAGCGTAGCAGAGGGGTCTTACTCTGGAAACACCATATATTTT.

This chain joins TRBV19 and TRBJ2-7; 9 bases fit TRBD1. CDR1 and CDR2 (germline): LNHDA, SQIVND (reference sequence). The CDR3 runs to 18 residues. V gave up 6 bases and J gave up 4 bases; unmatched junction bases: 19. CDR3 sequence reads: CASSPIAPEIGTGYEQYF. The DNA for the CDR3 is TGTGCCAGTAGCCCAATAGCACCGGAGATCGGGACAGGGTACGAGCAGTACTTC. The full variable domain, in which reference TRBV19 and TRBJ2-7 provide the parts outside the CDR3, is DGGITQSPKYLFRKEGQNVTLSCEQNLNHDAMYWYRQDPGQGLRLIYYSQIVNDFQKGDIAEGYSVSREKKESFPLTVTSAQKNPTAFYLCASSPIAPEIGTGYEQYFGPGTRLTVT.

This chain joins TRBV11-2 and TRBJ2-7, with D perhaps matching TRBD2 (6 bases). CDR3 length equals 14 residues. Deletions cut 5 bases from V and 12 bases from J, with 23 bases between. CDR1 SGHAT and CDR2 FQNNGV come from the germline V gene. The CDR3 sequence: CASSPQSGTHSGYF. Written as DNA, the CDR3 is TGTGCCAGCAGCCCGCAATCCGGGACTCATAGCGGGTACTTC.

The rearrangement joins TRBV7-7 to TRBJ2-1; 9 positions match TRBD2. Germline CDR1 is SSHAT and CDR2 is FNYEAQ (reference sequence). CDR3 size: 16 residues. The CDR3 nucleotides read TGTGCTAGCGCTCAAGGCCTTAGCGGGAGCGGCAATGAGCAGTTCTTC. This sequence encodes CASAQGLSGSGNEQFF.

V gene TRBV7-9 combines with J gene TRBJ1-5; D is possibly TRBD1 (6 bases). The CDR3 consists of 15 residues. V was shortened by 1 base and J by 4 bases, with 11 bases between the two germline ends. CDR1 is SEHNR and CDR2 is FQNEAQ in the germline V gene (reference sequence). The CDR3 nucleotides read TGTGCCAGCAGCTTAGGGGACACGGGGAATCAGCCCCAGCATTTT. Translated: CASSLGDTGNQPQHF.

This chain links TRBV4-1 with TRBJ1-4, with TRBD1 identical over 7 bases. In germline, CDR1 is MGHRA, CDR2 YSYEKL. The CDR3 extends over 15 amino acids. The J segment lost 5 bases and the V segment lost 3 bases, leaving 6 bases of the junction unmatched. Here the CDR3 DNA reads TGCGCCAGCAGCCAGGCCGGGACAGTCAATGAAAAACTGTTTTTT. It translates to CASSQAGTVNEKLFF.

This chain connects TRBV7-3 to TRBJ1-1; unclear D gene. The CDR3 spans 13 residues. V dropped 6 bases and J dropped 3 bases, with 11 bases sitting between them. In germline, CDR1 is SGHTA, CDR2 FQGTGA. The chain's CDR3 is CASRSTLHTEAFF. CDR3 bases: TGTGCCAGCAGATCGACGTTGCACACTGAAGCTTTCTTT. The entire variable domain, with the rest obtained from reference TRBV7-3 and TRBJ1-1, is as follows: GAGVSQTPSNKVTEKGKYVELRCDPISGHTALYWYRQSLGQGPEFLIYFQGTGAADDSGLPNDRFFAVRPEGSVSTLKIQRTERGDSAVYLCASRSTLHTEAFFGQGTRLTVV.